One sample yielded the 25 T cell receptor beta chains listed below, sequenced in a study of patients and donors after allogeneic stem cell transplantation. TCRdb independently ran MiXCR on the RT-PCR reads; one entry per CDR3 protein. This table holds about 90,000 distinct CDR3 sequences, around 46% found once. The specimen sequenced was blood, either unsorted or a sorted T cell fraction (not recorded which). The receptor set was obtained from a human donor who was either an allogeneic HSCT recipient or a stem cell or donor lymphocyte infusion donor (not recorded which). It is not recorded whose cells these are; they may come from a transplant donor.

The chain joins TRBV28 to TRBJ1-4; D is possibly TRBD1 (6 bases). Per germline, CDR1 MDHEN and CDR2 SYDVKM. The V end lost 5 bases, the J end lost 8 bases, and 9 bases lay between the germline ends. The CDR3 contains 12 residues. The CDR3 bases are TGTGCCAGCAGTGCGCAGGGGGAAAAACTGTTTTTT. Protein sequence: CASSAQGEKLFF.

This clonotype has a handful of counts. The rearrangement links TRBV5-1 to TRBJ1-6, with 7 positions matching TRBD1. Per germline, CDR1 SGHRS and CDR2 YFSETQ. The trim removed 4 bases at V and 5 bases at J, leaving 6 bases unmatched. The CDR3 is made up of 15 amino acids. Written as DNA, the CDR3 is TGCGCCAGCAGCCCGGGGACAGCGAATAATTCACCCCTCCACTTT. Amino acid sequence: CASSPGTANNSPLHF. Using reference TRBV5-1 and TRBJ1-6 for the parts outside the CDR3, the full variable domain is KAGVTQTPRYLIKTRGQQVTLSCSPISGHRSVSWYQQTPGQGLQFLFEYFSETQRNKGNFPGRFSGRQFSNSRSEMNVSTLELGDSALYLCASSPGTANNSPLHFGNGTRLTVT.

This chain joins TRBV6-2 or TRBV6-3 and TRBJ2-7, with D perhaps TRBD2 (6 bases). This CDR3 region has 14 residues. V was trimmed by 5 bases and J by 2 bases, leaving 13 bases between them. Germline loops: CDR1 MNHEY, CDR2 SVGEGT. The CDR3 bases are TGTGCCAGCAGTGGCGGGATAAGCCCCTACGAGCAGTACTTC. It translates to CASSGGISPYEQYF.

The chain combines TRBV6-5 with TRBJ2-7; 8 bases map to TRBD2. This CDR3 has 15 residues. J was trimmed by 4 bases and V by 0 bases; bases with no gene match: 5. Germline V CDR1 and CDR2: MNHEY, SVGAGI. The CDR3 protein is CASSYSTSGAYEQYF. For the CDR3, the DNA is TGTGCCAGCAGTTACTCTACTAGCGGAGCGTACGAGCAGTACTTC.

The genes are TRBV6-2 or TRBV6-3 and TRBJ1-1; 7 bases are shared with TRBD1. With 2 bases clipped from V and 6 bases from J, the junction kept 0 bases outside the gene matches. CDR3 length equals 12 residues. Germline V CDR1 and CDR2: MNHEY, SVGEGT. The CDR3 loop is CASSYRGPEAFF. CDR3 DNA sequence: TGTGCCAGCAGTTACAGGGGGCCTGAAGCTTTCTTT.

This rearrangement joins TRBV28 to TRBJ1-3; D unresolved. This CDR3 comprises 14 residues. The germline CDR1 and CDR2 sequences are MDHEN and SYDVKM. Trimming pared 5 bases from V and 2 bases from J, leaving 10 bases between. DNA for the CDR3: TGTGCCAGCAGTCCCCAAGGTCCTGGAAACACCATATATTTT. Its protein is CASSPQGPGNTIYF.

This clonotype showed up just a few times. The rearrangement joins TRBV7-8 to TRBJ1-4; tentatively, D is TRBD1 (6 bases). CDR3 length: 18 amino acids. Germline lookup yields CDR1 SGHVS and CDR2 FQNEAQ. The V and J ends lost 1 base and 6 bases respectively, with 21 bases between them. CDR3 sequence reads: CASSLGGWVGRGDEKLFF. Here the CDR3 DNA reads TGTGCCAGCAGCTTAGGAGGGTGGGTCGGCAGGGGTGATGAAAAACTGTTTTTT.

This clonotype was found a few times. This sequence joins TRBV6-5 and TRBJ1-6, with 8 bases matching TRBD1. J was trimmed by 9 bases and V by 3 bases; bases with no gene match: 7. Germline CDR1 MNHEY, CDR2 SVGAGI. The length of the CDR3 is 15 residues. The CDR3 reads CASSYGQGRTSPLHF. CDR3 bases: TGTGCCAGCAGTTATGGACAGGGCCGGACTTCACCCCTCCACTTT.

The CDR3 DNA sequence: TGTGCCAGCTGTGACCGGGATCGGGGCGACTATGGCTACACCTTC. Translation: CASCDRDRGDYGYTF. This chain uses TRBV6-5 with TRBJ1-2, with D perhaps matching TRBD1 (5 bases). V was shortened by 8 bases and J by 3 bases, with 19 bases between the two germline ends. The CDR3 spans 15 residues. The germline CDR1 and CDR2 sequences are MNHEY and SVGAGI.

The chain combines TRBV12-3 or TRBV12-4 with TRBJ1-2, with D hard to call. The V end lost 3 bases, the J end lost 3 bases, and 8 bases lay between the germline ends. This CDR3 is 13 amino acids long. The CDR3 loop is CASSFDGYYGYTF. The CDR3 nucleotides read TGTGCCAGCAGTTTCGACGGCTACTATGGCTACACCTTC.

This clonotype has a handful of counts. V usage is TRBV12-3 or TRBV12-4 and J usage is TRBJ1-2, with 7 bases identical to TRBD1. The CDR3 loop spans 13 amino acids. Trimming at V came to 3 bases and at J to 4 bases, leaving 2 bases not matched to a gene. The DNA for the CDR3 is TGTGCCAGCAGTTTTGGGACAGCCTATGGCTACACCTTC. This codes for CASSFGTAYGYTF.

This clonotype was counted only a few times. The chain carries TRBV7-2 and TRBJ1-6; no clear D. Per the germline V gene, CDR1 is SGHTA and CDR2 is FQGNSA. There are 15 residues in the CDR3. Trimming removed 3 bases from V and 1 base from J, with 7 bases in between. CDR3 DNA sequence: TGTGCCAGCAGCTTGGGTCAGTCCTATAATTCACCCCTCCACTTT. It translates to CASSLGQSYNSPLHF.

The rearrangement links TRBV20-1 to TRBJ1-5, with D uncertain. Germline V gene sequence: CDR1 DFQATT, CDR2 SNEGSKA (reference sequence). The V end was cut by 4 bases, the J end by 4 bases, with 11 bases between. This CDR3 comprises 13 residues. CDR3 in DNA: TGCAGTGCTATTTCGGGGATTAATCAGCCCCAGCATTTT. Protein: CSAISGINQPQHF.

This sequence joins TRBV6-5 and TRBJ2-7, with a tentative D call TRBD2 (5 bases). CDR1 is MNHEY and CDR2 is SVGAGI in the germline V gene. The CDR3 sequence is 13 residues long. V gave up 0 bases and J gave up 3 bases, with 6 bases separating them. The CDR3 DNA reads TGTGCCAGCAGTTACTCTGCGGGCTACGAGCAGTACTTC. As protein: CASSYSAGYEQYF.

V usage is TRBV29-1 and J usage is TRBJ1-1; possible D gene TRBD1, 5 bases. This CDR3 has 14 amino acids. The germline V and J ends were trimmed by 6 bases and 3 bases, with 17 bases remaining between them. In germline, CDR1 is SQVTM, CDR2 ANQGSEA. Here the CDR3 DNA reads TGCAGCGTCGCCGGTCGAGTGGGGGACACTGAAGCTTTCTTT. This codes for CSVAGRVGDTEAFF. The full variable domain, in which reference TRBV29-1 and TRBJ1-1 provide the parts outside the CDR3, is SAVISQKPSRDICQRGTSLTIQCQVDSQVTMMFWYRQQPGQSLTLIATANQGSEATYESGFVIDKFPISRPNLTFSTLTVSNMSPEDSSIYLCSVAGRVGDTEAFFGQGTRLTVV.

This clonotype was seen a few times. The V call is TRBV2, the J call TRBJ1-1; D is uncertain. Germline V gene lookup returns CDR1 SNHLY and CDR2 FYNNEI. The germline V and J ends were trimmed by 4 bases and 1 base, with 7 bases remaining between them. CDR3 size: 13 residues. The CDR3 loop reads CASSGEENTEAFF. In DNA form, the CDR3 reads TGTGCCAGCAGTGGAGAAGAGAACACTGAAGCTTTCTTT.

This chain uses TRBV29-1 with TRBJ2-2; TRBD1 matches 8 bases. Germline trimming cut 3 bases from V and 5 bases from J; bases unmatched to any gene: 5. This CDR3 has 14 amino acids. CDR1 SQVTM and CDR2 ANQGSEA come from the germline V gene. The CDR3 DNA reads TGCAGCGTTGATAAGGGACAGGTGACCGGGGAGCTGTTTTTT. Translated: CSVDKGQVTGELFF.

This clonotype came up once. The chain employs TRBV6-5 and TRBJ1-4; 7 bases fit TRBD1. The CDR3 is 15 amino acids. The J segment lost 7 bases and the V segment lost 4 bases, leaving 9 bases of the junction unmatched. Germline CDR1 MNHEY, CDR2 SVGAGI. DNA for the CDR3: TGTGCCAGCAGTTTGTATTACAGGGGTGGTGAAAAACTGTTTTTT. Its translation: CASSLYYRGGEKLFF.

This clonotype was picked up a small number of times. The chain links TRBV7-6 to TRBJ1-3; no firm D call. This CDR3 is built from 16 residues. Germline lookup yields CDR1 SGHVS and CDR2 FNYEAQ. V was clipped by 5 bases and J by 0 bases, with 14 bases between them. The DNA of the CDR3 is TGTGCCAGCAGCCGCCAGGAAGGGTTCTCTGGAAACACCATATATTTT. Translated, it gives CASSRQEGFSGNTIYF.

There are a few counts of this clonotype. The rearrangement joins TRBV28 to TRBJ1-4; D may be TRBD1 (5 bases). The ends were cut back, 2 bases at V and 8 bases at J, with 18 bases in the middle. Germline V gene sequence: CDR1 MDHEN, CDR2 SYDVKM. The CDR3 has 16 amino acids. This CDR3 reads CASSLAVQVMGEKLFF. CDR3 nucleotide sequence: TGTGCCAGCAGTTTAGCGGTACAGGTCATGGGGGAAAAACTGTTTTTT.

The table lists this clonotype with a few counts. DNA for the CDR3: TGCGCCAGCAGCCTCGATACAGGGTTTAATTCACCCCTCCACTTT. As protein: CASSLDTGFNSPLHF. The chain uses TRBV5-1 and TRBJ1-6; D is possibly TRBD1 (6 bases). The germline gives CDR1 SGHRS, CDR2 YFSETQ. Trimming removed 4 bases from V and 6 bases from J, with 14 bases in between. CDR3 length equals 15 residues.

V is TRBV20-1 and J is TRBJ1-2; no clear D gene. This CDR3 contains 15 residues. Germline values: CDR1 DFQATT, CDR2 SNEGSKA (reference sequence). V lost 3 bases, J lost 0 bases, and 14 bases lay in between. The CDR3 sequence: CSARAVTLPNYGYTF. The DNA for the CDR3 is TGCAGTGCTAGGGCAGTAACCCTCCCTAACTATGGCTACACCTTC.

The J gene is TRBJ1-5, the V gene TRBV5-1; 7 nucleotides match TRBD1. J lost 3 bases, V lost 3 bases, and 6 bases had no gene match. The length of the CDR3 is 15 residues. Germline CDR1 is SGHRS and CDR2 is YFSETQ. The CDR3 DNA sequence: TGCGCCAGCAGCTCGACGGGACAGAACAATCAGCCCCAGCATTTT. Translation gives CASSSTGQNNQPQHF.

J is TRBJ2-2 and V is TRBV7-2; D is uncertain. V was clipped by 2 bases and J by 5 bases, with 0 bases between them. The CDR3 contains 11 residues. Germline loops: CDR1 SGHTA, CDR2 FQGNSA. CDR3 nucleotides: TGTGCCAGCAGCTTAACCGGGGAGCTGTTTTTT. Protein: CASSLTGELFF.

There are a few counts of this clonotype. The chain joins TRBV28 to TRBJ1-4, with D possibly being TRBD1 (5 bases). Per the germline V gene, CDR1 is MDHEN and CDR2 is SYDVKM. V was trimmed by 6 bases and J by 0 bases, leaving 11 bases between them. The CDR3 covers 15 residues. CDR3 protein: CASREGLATNEKLFF. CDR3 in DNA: TGTGCCAGCAGAGAGGGGCTTGCAACTAATGAAAAACTGTTTTTT.